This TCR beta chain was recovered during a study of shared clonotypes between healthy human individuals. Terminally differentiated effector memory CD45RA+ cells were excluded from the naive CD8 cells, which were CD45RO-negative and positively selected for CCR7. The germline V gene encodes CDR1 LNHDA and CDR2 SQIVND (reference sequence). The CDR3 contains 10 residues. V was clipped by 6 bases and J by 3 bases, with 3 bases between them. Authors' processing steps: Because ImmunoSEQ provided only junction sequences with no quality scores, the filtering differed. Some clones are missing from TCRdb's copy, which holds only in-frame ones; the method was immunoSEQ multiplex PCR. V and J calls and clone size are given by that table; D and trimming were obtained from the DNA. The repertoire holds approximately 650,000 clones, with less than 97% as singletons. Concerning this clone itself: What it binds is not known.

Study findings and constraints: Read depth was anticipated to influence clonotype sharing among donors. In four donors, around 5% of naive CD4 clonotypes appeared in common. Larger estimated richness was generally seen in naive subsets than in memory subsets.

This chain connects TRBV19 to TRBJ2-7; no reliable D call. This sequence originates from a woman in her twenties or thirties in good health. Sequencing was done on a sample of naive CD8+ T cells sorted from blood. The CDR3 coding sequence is TGTGCCAGTAGGAACTACGAGCAGTACTTC. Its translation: CASRNYEQYF.